Included here is one TCR beta chain sequence, with context. The CDR3 is made up of 15 amino acids. V shed 2 bases and J 6 bases; nucleotides not matched to a gene: 7. Per germline, CDR1 SGHDT and CDR2 YYEEEE. This sample is drawn from a study of blood T cell repertoires in COVID-19. At the level of the study: Collection of acute and convalescent COVID-19 samples took place in the United States, Italy and Spain.

Study processing details: Using reference gene primer amplification, nucleated cell counts were estimated. Assay used: immunoSEQ multiplex PCR; TCRdb lists only in-frame clones, some missing. D and trimming were read from the DNA, whereas the V and J calls and clone size are those reported in that table. The sample has around 320,000 clones, roughly 85% seen once. The sequence came from a human donor in a cohort sampled during active COVID-19. This chain connects TRBV5-6 to TRBJ1-5, with 8 positions matching TRBD1. Sample: peripheral blood. CDR3 amino acids: CASSLRQGRGQPQHF. CDR3 bases: TGTGCCAGCAGCTTAAGACAGGGGCGAGGTCAGCCCCAGCATTTT.